This T cell receptor (beta chain) stems from a study of T cells in Graves' hyperthyroidism and ophthalmopathy (dated by TCRdb to about 2019). Background on the whole study: Peripheral blood samples were taken at the time of initial diagnosis, prior to any treatment. To identify distinguishing TCR V-J signatures, a discovery cohort of some 99 patients was used, comprising approximately 40 with Graves' ophthalmopathy and 57 with stable Graves' hyperthyroidism. Whether ophthalmopathy could be predicted prospectively was tested in an independent validation cohort made up of 18 to 20 hyperthyroidism patients plus 17 patients who later progressed to ophthalmopathy. The roughly 91 discovery patients were randomly divided into training and test sets at a 7:3 ratio. In addition, the study compared T-cell repertoires in thyroid tissue and in blood from five or six Graves' hyperthyroidism patients. Following sampling, methimazole starting at 30 mg daily was given to hyperthyroidism patients, and high-dose intravenous methylprednisolone was given to ophthalmopathy patients. The paper describes TCR Vbeta CDR3 sequencing of 135 peripheral blood samples, made up of roughly 40 ophthalmopathy patients, 70 to 75 hyperthyroidism patients and 17 progressor patients. Overall study results and their limits: A model built on a 13 V-J signature distinguished ophthalmopathy from stable hyperthyroidism, reaching roughly 88% sensitivity and about 81% specificity in cross-validation and 80%/75% in testing. Sample size was not statistically predetermined, and investigators were not blinded to group allocation. In validation, progression to ophthalmopathy was predicted by the model with almost 71% sensitivity and nearly 75% specificity, a median of 6.5 months before onset. Blood samples also contained most of the expanded thyroid clonotypes (frequency above 0.001), which suggests that blood repertoires may reflect thyroid immune responses.

Comments on this clonotype: Its antigen is not yet known. Base qualities are not provided; no much larger clone lies one nucleotide away.

The cysteine opens and the phenylalanine closes a CDR3 of 17 amino acids. The entry retains the CDR3 DNA only, 51 bases that are in frame from base 1. From the germline V gene, CDR1 is KGHDR and CDR2 is SFDVKD. V is cut by 10 bases and J by 3 bases, and the space between the germline ends is 23 bases. Amplification of TCR beta CDR3 regions was carried out from RNA transcripts. For the first round of RT-PCR on the TCR CDR3, the HTBI primer set was used together with the Qiagen OneStep RT-PCR kit. Libraries were constructed in a second round of multiplex PCR, after which size selection and purification were performed. Paired-end sequencing of the libraries was performed with 100 bp reads on an Illumina HiSeq2000. In the paper's pipeline: SOAPnuke was used to process the raw data, with reads discarded if the reads contained adapters or uncalled bases, had a mean Phred below 15, or lacked an exact constant-primer or identifier match. High-quality paired reads were merged with COPE v1.2.5, and unique nucleotide sequences were defined as clonotypes. MiTCR v1.1 was used to align clonotypes to the IMGT TRBV, TRBD and TRBJ reference segments. The analysis was restricted to V-J combinations with a frequency above 0.0001, which together covered around 99% of the repertoires. The TCS score was defined as F50 (clonal expansion) divided by E x V (chaos), with BLOSUM62-based TCRdist calculated between CDR3 peptides within each V-J. Welch's t-statistics and random forest reduced just over 500 V-J features to 13, which were used in a naive Bayes classifier (R e1071). Clones were called with MiXCR by TCRdb after fastp trimmed the public reads at Q25, and only in-frame beta chains were retained. Each entry is one CDR3 protein sequence, shown with its most common DNA and genes. For this entry, the V and J calls and clone size follow TCRdb and not the study's own pipeline. A total of about 380,000 distinct CDR3 sequences appear in this sample, roughly 18% of them only once. The top ten hold over 35% of the sample.

In the ophthalmopathy patients, disease was moderately to severely active, with a Clinical Activity Score of 3 or more, a NOSPECS grade of 4 or more, and a duration of less than 3 months. The study excluded patients with uncontrolled infections, other autoimmune diseases, pregnancy or lactation. Diagnoses were based on clinical symptoms, serum thyroxine and TRAb, thyroid ultrasound and orbital computed tomography. Ficoll-Paque density gradient centrifugation was used to isolate PBMCs from about 9 ml of fresh peripheral blood. Trizol reagent was used to extract total RNA, and RNA quality was then checked on an Agilent 2100 Bioanalyzer.

The source of this sequence is a man in his late teens or twenties with Graves' ophthalmopathy. Specimen: blood. The V gene is TRBV24-1 and the J gene is TRBJ1-4; perhaps TRBD1 is the D gene, with 6 bases matching. For the CDR3, the sequence is CATTPGHPPVANEKLFF. The nucleotide sequence reads as follows: TGTGCCACAACCCCGGGACACCCTCCGGTAGCTAATGAAAAACTGTTTTTT.